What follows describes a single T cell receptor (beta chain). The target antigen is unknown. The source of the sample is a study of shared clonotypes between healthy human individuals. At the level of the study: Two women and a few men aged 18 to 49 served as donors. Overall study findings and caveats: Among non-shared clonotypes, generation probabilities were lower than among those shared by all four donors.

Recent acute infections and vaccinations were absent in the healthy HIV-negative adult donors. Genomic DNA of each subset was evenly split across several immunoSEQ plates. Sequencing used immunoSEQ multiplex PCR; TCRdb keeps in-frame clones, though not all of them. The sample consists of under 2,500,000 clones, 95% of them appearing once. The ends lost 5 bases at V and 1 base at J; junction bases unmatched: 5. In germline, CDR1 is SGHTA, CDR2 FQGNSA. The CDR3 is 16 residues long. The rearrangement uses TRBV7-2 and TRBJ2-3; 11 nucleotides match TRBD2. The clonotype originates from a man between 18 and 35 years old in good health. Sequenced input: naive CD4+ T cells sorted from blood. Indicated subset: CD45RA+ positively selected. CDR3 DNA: TGTGCCAGCAGCCCGGCACTAGCGGGGGGCACAGATACGCAGTATTTT. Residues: CASSPALAGGTDTQYF.